The rows below give T cell receptor beta chains drawn from one sample of a study of vaccination effects on CD4 cells after COVID-19. Their cognate antigens are unknown. Repertoires were generated with immunoSEQ multiplex PCR, while TCRdb's copy carries only in-frame clones and drops some. The sample holds roughly 34,000 clones, 70% seen once. The material sequenced was CD4+ T cells from PBMCs cultured without peptide, taken before COVID-19 vaccination. The origin of the receptors is a human donor who received a COVID-19 vaccine. Each CDR3 is given with its conserved first and last residue.

cdr3_aa j_call cdr3_length v_call
CASSSTGTTNEAFF TRBJ1-1 14 TRBV5-1
CASSPRQTGGHTEAFF TRBJ1-1 16 TRBV5-1
CASRPHQGAIGYTF TRBJ1-2 14 TRBV6-5
CASSLEVGADYTF TRBJ1-2 13 TRBV5-6
CASSFGTYYEQYF TRBJ2-7 13 TRBV5-4
CATSRDAGGSDTQYF TRBJ2-3 15 TRBV15
CASRGQAVGEQFF TRBJ2-1 13 TRBV10-1
CASSLRRSYEQYF TRBJ2-7 13 TRBV12-3/TRBV12-4
CASRAGPMNQPQHF TRBJ1-5 14 TRBV5-1
CAISEMSGPQAPLHF TRBJ1-6 15 TRBV10-3
CASSALDRDNSPLHF TRBJ1-6 15 TRBV25-1
CASSSQGIYEQYF TRBJ2-7 13 TRBV12-3/TRBV12-4
CASRAGTGVNEQFF TRBJ2-1 14 TRBV2
CASSNLDRGLDYTF TRBJ1-2 14 TRBV6-6
CASSETYTGYGYTF TRBJ1-2 14 TRBV6-1
CASSVSGGAFQETQYF TRBJ2-5 16 TRBV7-9
CASSLAYSGQGAYNEQFF TRBJ2-1 18 TRBV7-9
CASSLGTYNEQFF TRBJ2-1 13 TRBV5-1
CASSDRTNQETQYF TRBJ2-5 14 TRBV4-1
CASSYSAGVLFEKLFF TRBJ1-4 16 TRBV6-5
CASSQADRVSGNTIYF TRBJ1-3 16 TRBV4-1
CASSATGQRGYEQYF TRBJ2-7 15 TRBV6-5
CASSFGDGVYNEQFF TRBJ2-1 15 TRBV27
CASSKGTGANTEAFF TRBJ1-1 15 TRBV4-1
CASSPPGLGGGYTF TRBJ1-2 14 TRBV6-6
CASSKVAVIGSFYGYTF TRBJ1-2 17 TRBV27
CSLRNDHGTFF TRBJ1-1 11 TRBV20-1
CASSTRGRLETQYF TRBJ2-5 14 TRBV6-5
CASSSRNTQYF TRBJ2-3 11 TRBV27
CASSQRGQGNYGYTF TRBJ1-2 15 TRBV5-4
CASSLGGNSYNEQFF TRBJ2-1 15 TRBV13
CASTVMAGGFEQFF TRBJ2-1 14 TRBV6-4
CASSMRIGGAIANTGELFF TRBJ2-2 19 TRBV19
CASSRKTSAEQFF TRBJ2-1 13 TRBV4-1
CASSSPGEKLFF TRBJ1-4 12 TRBV6-5
CASSDLAGGRADTQYF TRBJ2-3 16 TRBV2
CSVYRGVNTEAFF TRBJ1-1 13 TRBV29-1
CASSLGGNTGELFF TRBJ2-2 14 TRBV7-9
CASSLSGQIQETQYF TRBJ2-5 15 TRBV27
CASSFLAPSTDTQYF TRBJ2-3 15 TRBV5-4